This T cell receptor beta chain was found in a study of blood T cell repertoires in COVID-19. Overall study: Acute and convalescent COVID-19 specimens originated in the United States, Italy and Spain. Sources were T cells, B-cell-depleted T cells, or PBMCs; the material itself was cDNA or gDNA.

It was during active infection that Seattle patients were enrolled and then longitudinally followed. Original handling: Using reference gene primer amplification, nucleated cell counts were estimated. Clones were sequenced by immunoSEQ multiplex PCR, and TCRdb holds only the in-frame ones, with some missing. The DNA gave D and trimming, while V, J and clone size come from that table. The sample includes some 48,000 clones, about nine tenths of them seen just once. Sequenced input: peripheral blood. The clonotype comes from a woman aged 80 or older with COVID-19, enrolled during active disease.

CDR3 nucleotide sequence: TGTGCCAGCAGTGACTCGAATCAGGGTACGCAGTATTTT. Its translation: CASSDSNQGTQYF. This chain uses TRBV6-4 with TRBJ2-3; D is perhaps TRBD1 (5 bases). Germline V CDR1 and CDR2: MRHNA, SNTAGT. This CDR3 comprises 13 residues. V was clipped by 0 bases and J by 8 bases, with 9 bases between them.